One sample yielded the 11 T cell receptor beta chains listed below, sequenced in a study of cytomegalovirus exposure and HLA in healthy donors. In the PCR, 60 Vbeta and 13 Jbeta primers were used. The data were produced by immunoSEQ multiplex PCR, yet TCRdb's version contains in-frame clones alone and is incomplete. The sample has approximately 160,000 clones; 70% to 80% are singletons. Sequencing was performed on PBMCs. These receptors were collected from a man in his forties in good health and CMV-seronegative.

The V and J genes are TRBV7-2 and TRBJ2-3; D remains unclear. Germline V lookup: CDR1 SGHTA, CDR2 FQGNSA. CDR3 length: 14 amino acids. The V end lost 1 base, the J end lost 2 bases, and 7 bases lay between the germline ends. The CDR3 loop reads CASSLESYTDTQYF. The DNA of the CDR3 is TGTGCCAGCAGCTTAGAGAGCTACACAGATACGCAGTATTTT.

The chain uses TRBV5-1 and TRBJ2-5; the match to TRBD1 covers 7 bases. The CDR3 contains 13 residues. With V trimmed by 0 bases and J by 4 bases, 0 bases remained unmatched. CDR1 SGHRS and CDR2 YFSETQ come from the germline V gene. CDR3 sequence reads: CASSLDRGETQYF. In nucleotides, the CDR3 is TGCGCCAGCAGCTTGGACAGGGGAGAGACCCAGTACTTC.

The chain uses TRBV7-2 and TRBJ2-5; 11 nucleotides line up with TRBD2. The J call may be wrong; the DNA end is better matched by TRBJ2-7. CDR3 length: 14 amino acids. Germline CDR1 is SGHTA and CDR2 is FQGNSA. The DNA of the CDR3 is TGTGCCAGCAGCGGGACTAGCGGTTCCTACGAGCAGTACTTC. Translated: CASSGTSGSYEQYF.

The count of this clone is one. V usage is TRBV19 and J usage is TRBJ2-5; D is possibly TRBD1 (5 bases). Germline V gene sequence: CDR1 LNHDA, CDR2 SQIVND (reference sequence). The CDR3 length is 13 residues. The V end lost 7 bases, the J end lost 5 bases, and 14 bases lay between the germline ends. CDR3 DNA sequence: TGTGCCAGTACGAAGTGGGGCGAGGAGACCCAGTACTTC. Its translation: CASTKWGEETQYF.

The V and J genes are TRBV11-3 and TRBJ2-3; TRBD1 matches 7 bases. The CDR3 has 15 residues. Germline V lookup: CDR1 SGHNT, CDR2 YENEEA. V lost 4 bases and J lost 1; bases outside the gene matches: 5. The CDR3, as DNA: TGTGCCAGCAGCTCCATCACAGGGGGCACAGATACGCAGTATTTT. It translates to CASSSITGGTDTQYF.

The rearrangement links TRBV30 to TRBJ2-3, with TRBD2 matching over 7 bases. CDR3 length: 13 amino acids. Unmatched junction bases numbered 4, after V lost 7 bases and J lost 0 bases. Germline CDR1 is GTSNPN and CDR2 is SVGIG (reference sequence). In DNA, the CDR3 is TGTGCCTCCCAGCGGGGTAGCACAGATACGCAGTATTTT. Translating gives CASQRGSTDTQYF.

V usage is TRBV27 and J usage is TRBJ2-3, with 8 bases lining up with TRBD2. In germline, CDR1 is MNHEY, CDR2 SMNVEV (reference sequence). The trim removed 5 bases at V and 3 bases at J, leaving 7 bases unmatched. There are 15 residues in the CDR3. The CDR3: CASSPSGRGTDTQYF. CDR3 nucleotide sequence: TGTGCCAGCAGTCCCAGCGGGAGAGGGACAGATACGCAGTATTTT.

J is TRBJ2-7 and V is TRBV4-1, with 9 bases that match TRBD1. The trim removed 4 bases at V and 2 bases at J, leaving 6 bases unmatched. This CDR3 is 15 amino acids long. Per the germline V gene, CDR1 is MGHRA and CDR2 is YSYEKL. The CDR3 DNA reads TGCGCCAGCAGCCTCACGACAGGGGGAGCCTACGAGCAGTACTTC. Protein sequence: CASSLTTGGAYEQYF.

The chain couples TRBV5-5 to TRBJ1-4, with 8 bases that match TRBD1. The CDR3 length is 14 residues. V gave up 5 bases and J gave up 10 bases; unmatched junction bases: 10. Germline values: CDR1 SGHKS, CDR2 YYEKEE (reference sequence). Here the CDR3 reads CASRTGQGEGKLFF. The CDR3 coding sequence is TGTGCCAGCAGGACAGGACAGGGTGAAGGAAAACTGTTTTTT.

This chain connects TRBV5-5 to TRBJ2-2, with TRBD2 matching over 8 bases. Losses at the gene ends were 3 bases for V and 5 bases for J; bases not matched to a gene: 3. The CDR3 covers 14 residues. The germline V gene has CDR1 SGHKS and CDR2 YYEKEE (reference sequence). The CDR3 loop is CASSSGGATGELFF. Written as DNA, the CDR3 is TGTGCCAGCAGCTCGGGAGGGGCGACCGGGGAGCTGTTTTTT.

The chain combines TRBV5-1 with TRBJ2-7; maybe TRBD1 (6 bases). CDR3 size: 15 residues. Germline CDR1 SGHRS, CDR2 YFSETQ. V gave up 4 bases and J gave up 4 bases, with 18 bases separating them. CDR3 sequence (DNA): TGCGCCAGCAGCCCGGAACGACAGGCCCGTTACGAGCAGTACTTC. Amino acids: CASSPERQARYEQYF. Full variable domain (remainder filled in from reference TRBV5-1 and TRBJ2-7): KAGVTQTPRYLIKTRGQQVTLSCSPISGHRSVSWYQQTPGQGLQFLFEYFSETQRNKGNFPGRFSGRQFSNSRSEMNVSTLELGDSALYLCASSPERQARYEQYFGPGTRLTVT.